This T cell receptor beta chain was sequenced in a study of spatial heterogeneity in lung cancer. Study details: Raw reads contained each unique TCR and UMI combination more than ten times on average.

On each TCR cDNA molecule, a unique molecular identifier was present. TCRdb called the 5' RACE reads again in MiXCR, with one record for every CDR3 protein. The sample consists of about 38,000 distinct CDR3 sequences, around 7.5% of them appearing once. Germline V gene sequence: CDR1 SGHVS, CDR2 FNYEAQ. This CDR3 is 13 amino acids long. Trimming removed 5 bases from V and 4 bases from J, with 12 bases in between. Time point specified: sample taken at primary tumor resection. The study sequenced unsorted whole RNA from tumor, nontumor lung or frozen PBMC. This clonotype has a handful of counts. The source of this sequence is a male donor with early-stage non-small cell lung cancer. Material: PBMCs, obtained at surgery. This sequence joins TRBV7-6 and TRBJ2-7, with no clear D. DNA for the CDR3: TGTGCCAGCAGCCCCTCTTTGCGTTACGAGCAGTACTTC. Translation: CASSPSLRYEQYF.